This paragraph reports one T cell receptor (beta chain). Its specificity is not known. The V end was cut by 2 bases, the J end by 0 bases, with 2 bases between. The CDR3 is made up of 12 amino acids. Germline-derived CDR1 and CDR2 are LGHNA and YNFKEQ. Only in-frame clones appear in the TCRdb table, and some are missing; sequencing was by immunoSEQ multiplex PCR. Of about 150,000 clones in the sample, 70% to 90% were seen once. This specimen comes from a study of T cell responses to AZD1222 COVID-19 vaccine. Study-wide findings and caveats: Recipients of two AZD1222 doses showed rising Spike-specific TCR breadth and depth. Regions 160-218 and 743-854 held dominance among vaccine-associated CD4 TCRs, which spanned spike. Donors were mostly white British, more females; clonal diversity possibly underestimated.

The TCR comes from an adult in good health. The specimen was peripheral blood, collected on day 0 of AZD1222 vaccination. V gene TRBV4-2 combines with J gene TRBJ2-7, with no clear D. The CDR3 DNA is TGTGCCAGCAGCCAAATCTCCTACGAGCAGTACTTC. As protein: CASSQISYEQYF.